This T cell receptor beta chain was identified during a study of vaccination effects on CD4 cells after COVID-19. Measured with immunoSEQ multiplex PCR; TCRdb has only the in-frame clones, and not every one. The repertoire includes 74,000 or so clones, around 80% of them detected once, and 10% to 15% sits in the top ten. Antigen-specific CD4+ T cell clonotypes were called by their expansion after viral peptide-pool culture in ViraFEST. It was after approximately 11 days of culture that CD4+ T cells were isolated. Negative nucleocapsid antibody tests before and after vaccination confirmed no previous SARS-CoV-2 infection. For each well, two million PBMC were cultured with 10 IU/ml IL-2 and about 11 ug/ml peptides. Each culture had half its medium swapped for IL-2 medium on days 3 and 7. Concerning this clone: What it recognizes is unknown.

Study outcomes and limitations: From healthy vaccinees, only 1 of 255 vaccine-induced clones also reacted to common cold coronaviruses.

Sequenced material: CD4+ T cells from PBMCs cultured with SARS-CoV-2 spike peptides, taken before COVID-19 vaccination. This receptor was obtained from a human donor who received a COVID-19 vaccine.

CDR3 amino acids: CATSDSRPGQNEKLFF. CDR3 nucleotides: TGTGCCACCAGTGATTCCCGCCCGGGACAGAATGAAAAACTGTTTTTT. J is TRBJ1-4 and V is TRBV24-1; 7 bases map to TRBD1. From germline, CDR1 is KGHDR and CDR2 SFDVKD. The CDR3 totals 16 residues. Trimming took 2 bases from V and 5 from J; bases not matched to a gene: 7.